These T cell receptor beta chains were read from a single sample in a study of blood T cell repertoires in COVID-19. Method: immunoSEQ multiplex PCR; TCRdb's copy keeps in-frame clones and lacks some. This table holds 120,000 or so clones, 80% to 90% found once. The sample consisted of peripheral blood. The receptors come from a woman aged 50 to 60 with acute or convalescent COVID-19. The CDR3 runs from the conserved cysteine through the conserved F or W. A D gene is named only where the DNA matches it firmly. Size is stated for part of the rows, as once, few or many counts, or as a class when the clone is expanded.

J gene,V gene,D gene,clone size,CDR3 DNA,CDR3 protein
TRBJ1-4,TRBV27,NA,NA,TGTGCCAGCAGCAGCTCGGACACTGAAAAACTGTTTTTT,CASSSSDTEKLFF
TRBJ2-2,TRBV6-2/TRBV6-3,NA,NA,TGTGCCAGCAGTTACTCGGGGTTGAGGGCCGGGGAGCTGTTTTTT,CASSYSGLRAGELFF
TRBJ2-7,TRBV30,NA,few,TGTGCCTGGAGTGGTACACCTTACGAGCAGTACTTC,CAWSGTPYEQYF
TRBJ1-1,TRBV7-2,TRBD1,NA,TGTGCCAGCAGCAGGGGACAGGGGTACCTCACTGAAGCTTTCTTT,CASSRGQGYLTEAFF
TRBJ2-5,TRBV15,TRBD1,NA,TGTGCCACCAGCAGGAGATTCGGGACAGGGGGTTCTTACGAAGAGACCCAGTACTTC,CATSRRFGTGGSYEETQYF
TRBJ1-2,TRBV27,NA,NA,TGTGCCAGCTGGGGGAGGAACTATGGCTACACCTTC,CASWGRNYGYTF
TRBJ1-3,TRBV10-3,NA,NA,TGTGCCATCAGCGGGATTGTTTCTGGAAACACCATATATTTT,CAISGIVSGNTIYF
TRBJ2-6,TRBV19,TRBD1,NA,TGTGCCAGCCGAAGACAGGGGTTTGGGGCCAACGTCCTGACTTTC,CASRRQGFGANVLTF
TRBJ2-2,TRBV28,NA,NA,TGTGCCAGCAGTTTACCTACTAGCCCCGGGGAGCTGTTTTTT,CASSLPTSPGELFF
TRBJ1-5,TRBV20-1,NA,NA,TGCAGTGCTAGTCCGGCAGGGAGGAACAATCAGCCCCAGCATTTT,CSASPAGRNNQPQHF
TRBJ2-3,TRBV7-2,TRBD2,NA,TGTGCCAGCAGCCCCCGACTAGCGAGCACAGATACGCAGTATTTT,CASSPRLASTDTQYF
TRBJ1-1,TRBV5-4,NA,few,TGTGCCAGCAGCTCCCAGGGGCACACTGAAGCTTTCTTT,CASSSQGHTEAFF
TRBJ1-2,TRBV5-4,TRBD1,once,TGTGCCAGCAGCTCCGGTGGGGACAGACGGGGCTACACCTTC,CASSSGGDRRGYTF
TRBJ1-2,TRBV7-8,TRBD1,NA,TGTGCCAGCAGCCCCTCGACAGGGGCTAACTATGGCTACACCTTC,CASSPSTGANYGYTF
TRBJ1-3,TRBV10-2,NA,NA,TGCGCCACGGGTGGAAACACCATATATTTT,CATGGNTIYF
TRBJ1-6,TRBV10-2,NA,NA,TGCGCCAGCAGGAATGGACAACAAGATTCACCCCTCCACTTT,CASRNGQQDSPLHF
TRBJ2-7,TRBV7-3,NA,NA,TGTGCCAGCAGTCCCAGGGGGGTGGACGAGCAGTACTTC,CASSPRGVDEQYF
TRBJ1-2,TRBV7-2,NA,NA,TGTGCCAGCAGCTTAGGGCGATTGGGCAGGGAAGGCTACACCTTC,CASSLGRLGREGYTF
TRBJ2-5,TRBV7-7,TRBD2,NA,TGTGCCAGCAGCCCCGGGACTAGCGGATCTCAAGAGACCCAGTACTTC,CASSPGTSGSQETQYF
TRBJ2-7,TRBV7-9,NA,NA,TGTGCCAGCAGCCCGGACTTTTACGAGCAGTACTTC,CASSPDFYEQYF
TRBJ2-7,TRBV6-2/TRBV6-3,NA,NA,TGTGCCAGCACCCCAGGGGCAGGAAAATCCTACGAGCAGTACTTC,CASTPGAGKSYEQYF
TRBJ1-4,TRBV15,TRBD1,NA,TGTGCCACCAGCAGAGATGGCGGACAGGGAGGTGAAAAACTGTTTTTT,CATSRDGGQGGEKLFF
TRBJ2-5,TRBV3-1/TRBV3-2,TRBD1,NA,TGTGCCAGCAGCCATGGCCGCGGGACAGGGTGGGGAGAGACCCAGTACTTC,CASSHGRGTGWGETQYF
TRBJ2-3,TRBV10-3,TRBD2,NA,TGTGCCATCAGTGACTCTAGCGGGGTTCACAGCACAGATACGCAGTATTTT,CAISDSSGVHSTDTQYF
TRBJ2-7,TRBV5-5,NA,NA,TGTGCCAGCAGCCTGGACGGCTACGAGCAGTACTTC,CASSLDGYEQYF
TRBJ2-4,TRBV11-2,NA,NA,TGTGCCAGCAGCTTAGGACTAATAGCCAAAAACATTCAGTACTTC,CASSLGLIAKNIQYF
TRBJ2-7,TRBV20-1,NA,NA,TGCAGTGCTAGTTCCGGAGGAGGCTACGAGCAGTACTTC,CSASSGGGYEQYF
TRBJ2-7,TRBV6-5,NA,once,TGTGCCAGCAGCCTACAGGGTCCCCTCTACGAGCAGTACTTC,CASSLQGPLYEQYF
TRBJ1-4,TRBV4-1,TRBD1,NA,TGCGCCAGCAGCCTTAACAGGGGGCGAGCGGAAAAACTGTTTTTT,CASSLNRGRAEKLFF
TRBJ2-7,TRBV27,NA,once,TGTGCCAGCACCCCCTTTGGGGAGGGGGTCTACGAGCAGTACTTC,CASTPFGEGVYEQYF
TRBJ1-1,TRBV6-5,TRBD1,once,TGTGCCAGCAGTTACTCGCGGGACAGTTGGAACACTGAAGCTTTCTTT,CASSYSRDSWNTEAFF
TRBJ1-1,TRBV18,NA,NA,TGTGCCAGCTCACCTCAGGGAAACACTGAAGCTTTCTTT,CASSPQGNTEAFF
TRBJ1-1,TRBV6-5,TRBD1,few,TGTGCCAGCAACCAAGGGGGCCTTACGAACACTGAAGCTTTCTTT,CASNQGGLTNTEAFF
TRBJ1-2,TRBV3-1/TRBV3-2,NA,NA,TGTGCCAGCAGCCATGACAGCTGGGGTGGCTACACCTTC,CASSHDSWGGYTF
TRBJ2-1,TRBV5-1,NA,NA,TGCGCCAGCAGCCCACCTTTTGCGGAAAGCTCCTACAATGAGCAGTTCTTC,CASSPPFAESSYNEQFF
TRBJ1-2,TRBV4-3,NA,NA,TGCGCCAGCAGCCAAGGGGGGGGGAGCTATGGCTACACCTTC,CASSQGGGSYGYTF
TRBJ2-2,TRBV7-2,TRBD2,few,TGTGCCAGCAGCTGGCGACTAGCGCCAGACACCGGGGAGCTGTTTTTT,CASSWRLAPDTGELFF
TRBJ2-5,TRBV12-3/TRBV12-4,TRBD1,NA,TGTGCCAGCAGCCCGGGACAGGGAGAGACCCAGTACTTC,CASSPGQGETQYF
TRBJ2-1,TRBV5-6,NA,NA,TGTGCCAGCAGCTTGCGTAAGCGGCCCTACAATGAGCAGTTCTTC,CASSLRKRPYNEQFF
TRBJ2-7,TRBV3-1/TRBV3-2,TRBD2,NA,TGTGCCAGCAGCCAAGTTGGGGGGAGGGTATCCTACGAGCAGTACTTC,CASSQVGGRVSYEQYF
TRBJ2-2,TRBV4-1,TRBD2,NA,TGCGCCAGCAGCCAAGAGAGAATATTGTCCACTAGCGGGGGGCCGAACACCGGGGAGCTGTTTTTT,CASSQERILSTSGGPNTGELFF
TRBJ2-7,TRBV9,NA,NA,TGTGCCAGCAGCGTAGCTCATTCAGGGGAGGAGCAGTACTTC,CASSVAHSGEEQYF
TRBJ2-7,TRBV6-5,NA,NA,TGTGCCAGCAGTAACAGAAATCCCTACGAGCAGTACTTC,CASSNRNPYEQYF
TRBJ1-4,TRBV5-4,NA,NA,TGTGCCAGCAGCTTGGCAGGGTCCAATGAAAAACTGTTTTTT,CASSLAGSNEKLFF
TRBJ1-2,TRBV5-4,TRBD1,NA,TGTGCCAGCAGCCCCCTGGGACAGGCCTATGGCTACACCTTC,CASSPLGQAYGYTF
TRBJ2-1,TRBV5-1,NA,NA,TGCGCCAGCAGCGGGGGCGGGAGTAGTAATGAGCAGTTCTTC,CASSGGGSSNEQFF
TRBJ2-3,TRBV18,TRBD2,NA,TGTGCCAGCTCGACCGGGACTAGCGGGAGGTCTGCAGATACGCAGTATTTT,CASSTGTSGRSADTQYF
TRBJ1-4,TRBV28,TRBD1,once,TGTGCCAGCAGCCCATTCGGACGGACAGGACCAAATGAAAAACTGTTTTTT,CASSPFGRTGPNEKLFF
TRBJ2-5,TRBV6-5,TRBD1,NA,TGTGCCAGCAGCCTTCAGGGGGTTTTGGAAGAGACCCAGTACTTC,CASSLQGVLEETQYF
TRBJ2-5,TRBV5-1,TRBD2,NA,TGCGCCAGCAGCTTGTATAGCGGGGGGGCCCTGGAGACCCAGTACTTC,CASSLYSGGALETQYF
TRBJ2-7,TRBV10-3,NA,NA,TGTGCCATCAGTGAGTCCTGGACTGAATCCTACGAGCAGTACTTC,CAISESWTESYEQYF
TRBJ2-2,TRBV30,NA,few,TGTGCCTGGAGTCTAGGCGGGGAGCTGTTTTTT,CAWSLGGELFF
TRBJ2-3,TRBV5-6,TRBD1,NA,TGTGCCAGCAGCTTCTGGACAGGGTGGGGGAGCACAGATACGCAGTATTTT,CASSFWTGWGSTDTQYF
TRBJ2-7,TRBV7-2,NA,NA,TGTGCCAGCAGCTTCTCGGCAGCGGAAACGGAGCAGTACTTC,CASSFSAAETEQYF
TRBJ2-3,TRBV9,NA,NA,TGTGCCAGCAGCGGGGGACTTAGCACAGATACGCAGTATTTT,CASSGGLSTDTQYF